The 20 T cell receptor beta chains listed next were all sequenced from one sample in a study of cytomegalovirus exposure and HLA in healthy donors. The PCR used 60 Vbeta and 13 Jbeta primers. The method was immunoSEQ multiplex PCR; TCRdb's version includes in-frame clones alone and lacks a portion of them. The data hold roughly 110,000 clones, with approximately 69% observed a single time. The sequencing input was PBMCs. These receptors were obtained from a woman in her thirties or forties in good health and CMV-seropositive.

The chain is built from TRBV7-9 and TRBJ1-1; unclear D gene. This CDR3 is built from 13 residues. Trimming removed 6 bases at V and 3 bases at J, with 11 bases between. Germline lookup yields CDR1 SEHNR and CDR2 FQNEAQ (reference sequence). This chain's CDR3 is CASREVLDTEAFF. CDR3 in DNA: TGTGCCAGCAGGGAGGTGTTGGACACTGAAGCTTTCTTT.

The CDR3 DNA sequence: TGTGCCAGCAGCCCGAGCTCCTACGAGCAGTACTTC. It yields the protein CASSPSSYEQYF. This chain links TRBV7-9 with TRBJ2-7; the D is unclear. Looked up from germline, CDR1 is SEHNR and CDR2 is FQNEAQ (reference sequence). V gave up 5 bases and J gave up 0 bases, with 5 bases separating them. The CDR3 length is 12 residues.

V gene TRBV29-1 combines with J gene TRBJ2-5, with D possibly being TRBD1 (7 bases). The germline gives CDR1 SQVTM, CDR2 ANQGSEA. The V end was cut by 7 bases, the J end by 6 bases, with 21 bases between. CDR3 length: 14 amino acids. The DNA for the CDR3 is TGCAGCGCGGGAGACAGGGCCACCGAGAAGACCCAGTACTTC. It codes for CSAGDRATEKTQYF.

This clone was picked up a small number of times. The genes are TRBV5-1 and TRBJ1-1, with 8 bases lining up with TRBD1. CDR1 and CDR2 (germline): SGHRS, YFSETQ. The CDR3 spans 14 residues. The junction had 14 bases not matched to a gene; V was cut back by 5 bases and J by 11 bases. CDR3 amino acids: CASRHGQGGTEAFF. CDR3 sequence (DNA): TGCGCCAGCAGACATGGACAGGGCGGGACGGAGGCTTTCTTT.

This clone was picked up a small number of times. The chain joins TRBV5-1 to TRBJ2-3; unclear D gene. Germline CDR1 SGHRS, CDR2 YFSETQ. The germline V and J ends were trimmed by 3 bases and 6 bases, with 8 bases remaining between them. There are 12 residues in the CDR3. The CDR3 DNA is TGCGCCAGCAGCTACTCCCTGGATACGCAGTATTTT. This encodes CASSYSLDTQYF.

The rearrangement links TRBV4-1 to TRBJ1-5; no clear D. The germline gives CDR1 MGHRA, CDR2 YSYEKL. V lost 1 base, J lost 1 base, and 17 bases lay in between. This CDR3 spans 18 amino acids. CDR3 sequence reads: CASSQVLAGLGSNQPQHF. In nucleotides, the CDR3 is TGCGCCAGCAGCCAAGTACTCGCTGGACTTGGCAGCAATCAGCCCCAGCATTTT.

The chain recombines TRBV29-1 with TRBJ2-3, with TRBD1 identical over 10 bases. Germline assignment: CDR1 SQVTM and CDR2 ANQGSEA. With V trimmed by 0 bases and J by 1 base, 13 bases remained unmatched. This CDR3 is 19 amino acids long. The CDR3 DNA reads TGCAGCGTTGAAGATCCGGGGTCCGGGACAGGGGAGTGCACAGATACGCAGTATTTT. It is translated as CSVEDPGSGTGECTDTQYF.

The CDR3 here is CASSDTSSGNTIYF. The CDR3 bases are TGTGCCAGCAGCGACACCAGCTCTGGAAACACCATATATTTT. The genes are TRBV9 and TRBJ1-3; no definite D call. There are 14 residues in the CDR3. V lost 3 bases and J lost 0, with 7 bases in between. CDR1 and CDR2 from the germline V gene are SGDLS and YYNGEE.

Only a few counts were recorded for this clone. The chain recombines TRBV18 with TRBJ1-1; weak D call: TRBD1 (5 bases). This CDR3 has 14 residues. From germline, CDR1 is KGHSH and CDR2 LQKENI. V lost 0 bases to trimming and J lost 2 bases, with 7 bases between them. The CDR3 DNA reads as TGTGCCAGCTCACCACCGTGGACAAACACTGAAGCTTTCTTT. Its protein is CASSPPWTNTEAFF.

This clone was picked up a small number of times. The V call is TRBV30, the J call TRBJ1-4; tentative D call: TRBD1 (6 bases). Germline V gene lookup returns CDR1 GTSNPN and CDR2 SVGIG (reference sequence). V shed 2 bases and J shed 8 bases, with 15 bases lying between them. The CDR3 loop spans 14 amino acids. The CDR3 bases are TGTGCCTGGAGTCGAGGACAGTGGGGGGAAAAACTGTTTTTT. Amino acids: CAWSRGQWGEKLFF.

About this clone itself: Additional DNA sequences in this sample encode the identical CDR3. The chain uses TRBV13 and TRBJ2-7; D ambiguous. Trimming cost V 0 bases and J 1 base, with 7 bases left between them. Germline V CDR1 and CDR2: PRHDT, FYEKMQ (reference sequence). This CDR3 comprises 14 residues. The DNA for the CDR3 is TGTGCCAGCAGCTTAGGAGGCAGGTCCTACGAGCAGTACTTC. Amino acids: CASSLGGRSYEQYF.

The chain uses TRBV9 and TRBJ1-2; 8 bases are a match to TRBD1. V lost 4 bases, J lost 4 bases, and 12 bases stayed unmatched. From germline, CDR1 is SGDLS and CDR2 YYNGEE. The CDR3 contains 16 residues. In nucleotides, the CDR3 is TGTGCCAGCAGCCCCCCCGGACAGGGTCGTGGCTATGGCTACACCTTC. Amino acids: CASSPPGQGRGYGYTF.

Worth noting for this clone: A read error may account for a junction end that differs from germline. The chain employs TRBV5-1 and TRBJ1-2; D is possibly TRBD1 (5 bases). Looked up from germline, CDR1 is SGHRS and CDR2 is YFSETQ. The CDR3 contains 13 residues. The CDR3 loop is CASSLGRDSGCTF. In DNA form, the CDR3 reads TGCGCCAGCAGCTTGGGCAGGGATAGTGGCTGCACCTTC.

The chain has TRBV21-1 and TRBJ2-7; the table gives TRBD1 as D, unverified against the DNA. TRBV21-1 is marked as a pseudogene. CDR3 length: 14 amino acids. The CDR3 here is CASSKLGRGYEQYF. The DNA for the CDR3 is TGTGCCAGCAGCAAGTTGGGCAGGGGTTACGAGCAGTACTTC.

The chain recombines TRBV4-1 with TRBJ1-2; D is ambiguous. Per germline, CDR1 MGHRA and CDR2 YSYEKL. The CDR3 has 14 amino acids. The V end was cut by 0 bases, the J end by 8 bases, with 13 bases between. The CDR3 region has the DNA TGCGCCAGCAGCCAAGAATGGCGGTACGACGGCTACACCTTC. Encoded protein: CASSQEWRYDGYTF.

This clone was observed a single time. CDR3 residues: CASSPLGGRETQYF. CDR3 coding DNA: TGTGCCAGCAGCCCCCTAGGGGGTCGAGAGACCCAGTACTTC. The chain joins TRBV7-6 to TRBJ2-5; D perhaps matches TRBD1 (6 bases). From germline, CDR1 is SGHVS and CDR2 FNYEAQ. The CDR3 loop spans 14 amino acids. The V gene lost 5 bases and the J gene lost 4 bases, with 14 bases spanning the gap.

The chain carries TRBV2 and TRBJ2-5; 12 bases are a match to TRBD1. The J call may be incorrect, as the DNA end agrees better with TRBJ2-7. The germline V gene has CDR1 SNHLY and CDR2 FYNNEI. The CDR3 runs to 14 residues. The CDR3 sequence: CASGGTGGMIEQYF. CDR3 DNA: TGTGCCAGCGGAGGGACAGGGGGCATGATCGAGCAGTACTTC.

This rearrangement joins TRBV19 to TRBJ2-3, with TRBD2 as a possible D gene (5 bases). This CDR3 is built from 16 residues. Germline V gene lookup returns CDR1 LNHDA and CDR2 SQIVND (reference sequence). Trimming removed 5 bases from V and 0 bases from J, with 15 bases in between. CDR3 bases: TGTGCCAGTAGTCCTCCGACTAAGAGGAGCACAGATACGCAGTATTTT. Translating gives CASSPPTKRSTDTQYF. Based on the CDR3 plus reference TRBV19 and TRBJ2-3, the full variable domain is DGGITQSPKYLFRKEGQNVTLSCEQNLNHDAMYWYRQDPGQGLRLIYYSQIVNDFQKGDIAEGYSVSREKKESFPLTVTSAQKNPTAFYLCASSPPTKRSTDTQYFGPGTRLTVL.

The chain is built from TRBV7-9 and TRBJ1-1, with a possible D match to TRBD1 (5 bases). V lost 1 base, J lost 7 bases, and 7 bases lay in between. The length of the CDR3 is 12 residues. Per the germline V gene, CDR1 is SEHNR and CDR2 is FQNEAQ (reference sequence). The CDR3 reads CASSLEGLEAFF. CDR3 coding DNA: TGTGCCAGCAGCTTAGAGGGGCTTGAAGCTTTCTTT.

This clone has more than one count but fewer than ten. CDR3 loop: CASSPRGDTEAFF. The CDR3 region has the DNA TGTGCCAGCAGTCCCAGGGGGGACACTGAAGCTTTCTTT. The rearrangement joins TRBV25-1 to TRBJ1-1; 7 bases line up with TRBD1. After removal of 5 bases from V and 3 bases from J, the junction contained 3 bases not matched to a gene. Per germline, CDR1 MGHDK and CDR2 SYGVNS. The length of the CDR3 is 13 residues. Full variable domain (remainder filled in from reference TRBV25-1 and TRBJ1-1): EADIYQTPRYLVIGTGKKITLECSQTMGHDKMYWYQQDPGMELHLIHYSYGVNSTEKGDLSSESTVSRIRTEHFPLTLESARPSHTSQYLCASSPRGDTEAFFGQGTRLTVV.